The clone carrying this TCR beta chain showed up just once. Losses at the gene ends were 1 base for V and 2 bases for J; bases not matched to a gene: 3. Germline CDR1 and CDR2: SGHVS and FNYEAQ. The CDR3 spans 16 residues. This entry is derived from a study of blood T cell repertoires in COVID-19. Overall study: Samples came from the United States, Italy and Spain, spanning acute and convalescent COVID-19. T cells, B-cell-depleted T cells, or PBMCs supplied cDNA or gDNA.

Original data processing: Scientists estimated how many nucleated cells there were by amplifying reference gene primers. Sequencing used immunoSEQ multiplex PCR; TCRdb keeps in-frame clones, though not all of them. V and J calls and clone size are those listed in that table; D and trimming were worked out from the DNA. The sample yields approximately 35,000 clones, about 90% seen once. The TCR was taken from a woman between 70 and 85 years old with active COVID-19. V usage is TRBV7-6 and J usage is TRBJ2-5; 11 bases are shared with TRBD2. The sample was peripheral blood. CDR3 nucleotide sequence: TGTGCCAGCAGCTTAGGGGTAGCGGGGGGGCAAGAGACCCAGTACTTC. This codes for CASSLGVAGGQETQYF. Together with reference TRBV7-6 and TRBJ2-5, the CDR3 gives the full variable domain: GAGVSQSPRYKVTKRGQDVALRCDPISGHVSLYWYRQALGQGPEFLTYFNYEAQQDKSGLPNDRFSAERPEGSISTLTIQRTEQRDSAMYRCASSLGVAGGQETQYFGPGTRLLVL.